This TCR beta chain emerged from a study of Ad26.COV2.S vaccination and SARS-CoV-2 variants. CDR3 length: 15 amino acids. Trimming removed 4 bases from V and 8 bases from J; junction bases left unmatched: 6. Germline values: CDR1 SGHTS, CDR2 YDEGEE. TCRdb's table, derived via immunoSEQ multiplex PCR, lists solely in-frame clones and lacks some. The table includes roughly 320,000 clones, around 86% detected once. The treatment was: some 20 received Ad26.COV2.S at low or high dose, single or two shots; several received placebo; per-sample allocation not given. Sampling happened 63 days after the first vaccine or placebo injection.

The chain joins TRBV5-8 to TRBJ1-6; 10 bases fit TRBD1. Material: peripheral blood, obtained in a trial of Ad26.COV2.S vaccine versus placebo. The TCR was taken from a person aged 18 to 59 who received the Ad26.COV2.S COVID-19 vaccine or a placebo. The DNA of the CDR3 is TGTGCCAGCAGCGGCCGGACAGGGGGGGATTCACCCCTCCACTTT. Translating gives CASSGRTGGDSPLHF. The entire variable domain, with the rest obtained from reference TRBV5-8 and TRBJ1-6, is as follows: EAGVTQSPTHLIKTRGQQATLRCSPISGHTSVYWYQQALGLGLQFLLWYDEGEERNRGNFPPRFSGRQFPNYSSELNVNALELEDSALYLCASSGRTGGDSPLHFGNGTRLTVT.